This entry lists 25 T cell receptor beta chains sequenced from one sample in a study of blood T cell repertoires in COVID-19. Some clones are missing from TCRdb's copy, which holds only in-frame ones; the method was immunoSEQ multiplex PCR. The sample holds 53,000 or so clones; 85% to 90% are singletons and the top ten take 13%. Sequencing input: peripheral blood. These receptors all stem from a man older than 75 with acute or convalescent COVID-19.

This chain connects TRBV3-1 (or the pseudogene TRBV3-2) to TRBJ1-5, with 7 bases that match TRBD1. Germline assignment: CDR1 LGHDT and CDR2 YNNKEL (reference sequence). The ends lost 4 bases at V and 0 bases at J; junction bases unmatched: 6. The CDR3 runs to 16 residues. The chain's CDR3 is CASSLGTAFSNQPQHF. CDR3 DNA: TGTGCCAGCAGCCTTGGGACAGCCTTTAGCAATCAGCCCCAGCATTTT.

The gene calls are TRBV7-6 and TRBJ1-1; weak D call: TRBD1 (5 bases). Germline loops: CDR1 SGHVS, CDR2 FNYEAQ. This CDR3 has 14 residues. Trimming left V 1 base short and J 5 bases short, with 11 bases between. The CDR3 nucleotides read TGTGCCAGCAGCTTAGAGGGGTGGAGAACTGAAGCTTTCTTT. This codes for CASSLEGWRTEAFF.

V gene TRBV18 combines with J gene TRBJ2-2; 11 bases line up with TRBD1. The germline CDR1 and CDR2 sequences are KGHSH and LQKENI. Trimming cost V 4 bases and J 4 bases; bases outside gene matches: 8. The CDR3 totals 17 residues. The CDR3, as DNA: TGTGCCAGCTCACGGCTCGGACAGGGGGCAGGCACCGGGGAGCTGTTTTTT. Its protein product is CASSRLGQGAGTGELFF.

In this sample, this clone turned up once. V is TRBV19 and J is TRBJ2-1; D may be TRBD2 (5 bases). V was cut by 1 base and J by 12 bases, with 10 bases left in between. The CDR3 consists of 12 residues. Germline V CDR1 and CDR2: LNHDA, SQIVND (reference sequence). The CDR3 sequence is CASSIAEEVQFF. Written as DNA, the CDR3 is TGTGCCAGTAGTATAGCAGAGGAGGTGCAGTTCTTC.

The rearrangement links TRBV19 to TRBJ2-3, with 7 bases identical to TRBD1. CDR3 length equals 13 residues. V shed 11 bases, J shed 2 bases, and the junction held 7 bases outside the gene matches. Germline assignment: CDR1 LNHDA and CDR2 SQIVND (reference sequence). The CDR3 nucleotides read TGTGCCGTAGGGGACAGCTTCACAGATACGCAGTATTTT. It yields the protein CAVGDSFTDTQYF.

This chain uses TRBV15 with TRBJ1-6; the D gene is possibly TRBD1 (5 bases). Germline V lookup: CDR1 LNHNV, CDR2 YYDKDF (reference sequence). The V end was cut by 6 bases, the J end by 4 bases, with 10 bases between. This CDR3 contains 14 residues. The CDR3 DNA reads as TGTGCCACCAGAGACAGAGAATATAATTCACCCCTCCACTTT. Translating it yields CATRDREYNSPLHF. The entire variable domain, with the rest obtained from reference TRBV15 and TRBJ1-6, is as follows: DAMVIQNPRYQVTQFGKPVTLSCSQTLNHNVMYWYQQKSSQAPKLLFHYYDKDFNNEADTPDNFQSRRPNTSFCFLDIRSPGLGDTAMYLCATRDREYNSPLHFGNGTRLTVT.

The chain combines TRBV19 with TRBJ1-3; tentative D call: TRBD1 (6 bases). Germline CDR1 LNHDA, CDR2 SQIVND (reference sequence). V was trimmed by 6 bases and J by 0 bases, leaving 12 bases between them. This CDR3 contains 15 residues. CDR3 sequence: CASSAQGSSGNTIYF. The CDR3 bases are TGTGCCAGTAGCGCCCAGGGGAGCTCTGGAAACACCATATATTTT.

V usage is TRBV15 and J usage is TRBJ2-7, with D unclear. CDR3 size: 13 residues. Between the trimmed V and J ends, which lost 3 bases and 1 base, there was a span of 7 bases. Per germline, CDR1 LNHNV and CDR2 YYDKDF (reference sequence). In DNA, the CDR3 is TGTGCCACCAGCAGGGAGCTATCCTACGAGCAGTACTTC. It encodes CATSRELSYEQYF.

V gene TRBV19 combines with J gene TRBJ2-7; 8 positions agree with TRBD1. This CDR3 region has 15 residues. Trimming removed 3 bases from V and 4 bases from J; junction bases left unmatched: 8. Germline V gives CDR1 LNHDA, CDR2 SQIVND (reference sequence). CDR3: CASSIKRQGYYEQYF. The DNA of the CDR3 is TGTGCCAGTAGTATTAAAAGACAGGGGTATTACGAGCAGTACTTC.

The rearrangement links TRBV5-1 to TRBJ2-3; tentative D call: TRBD2 (5 bases). This CDR3 has 17 amino acids. Germline values: CDR1 SGHRS, CDR2 YFSETQ. V was shortened by 0 bases and J by 0 bases, with 14 bases between the two germline ends. In DNA, the CDR3 is TGCGCCAGCAGCTTGGCTTCTGCGGGTGGGAGCACAGATACGCAGTATTTT. Amino acid sequence: CASSLASAGGSTDTQYF.

The chain uses TRBV7-9 and TRBJ1-4, with a tentative D call TRBD1 (6 bases). The V end lost 5 bases, the J end lost 8 bases, and 18 bases lay between the germline ends. The CDR3 spans 15 residues. Germline V gene lookup returns CDR1 SEHNR and CDR2 FQNEAQ (reference sequence). The CDR3 here is CASSPPLRGREKLFF. The CDR3 coding sequence is TGTGCCAGCAGCCCGCCCCTCAGGGGAAGGGAAAAACTGTTTTTT.

This chain connects TRBV27 to TRBJ1-5; TRBD1 aligns across 7 bases. CDR3 length: 15 amino acids. V lost 6 bases, J lost 0 bases, and 5 bases stayed unmatched. Germline loops: CDR1 MNHEY, CDR2 SMNVEV (reference sequence). The CDR3 DNA follows: TGTGCCAGCAGACAGGGGATCATTAGCAATCAGCCCCAGCATTTT. It encodes CASRQGIISNQPQHF.

The gene calls are TRBV5-4 and TRBJ1-2, with 9 bases fitting TRBD1. The germline V gene has CDR1 SGHNT and CDR2 YYREEE (reference sequence). V lost 6 bases to trimming and J lost 0 bases; unmatched junction nucleotides: 6. The CDR3 runs to 15 residues. CDR3 bases: TGTGCCAGCAACCGACAGGGGGATCCTAACTATGGCTACACCTTC. Translating it yields CASNRQGDPNYGYTF.

The rearrangement joins TRBV5-1 to TRBJ2-7, with D possibly being TRBD1 (6 bases). The ends were cut back, 2 bases at V and 5 bases at J, with 11 bases in the middle. Germline values: CDR1 SGHRS, CDR2 YFSETQ. The CDR3 runs to 13 residues. CDR3 sequence reads: CASSLGGGNEQYF. The DNA of the CDR3 is TGCGCCAGCAGCTTAGGGGGTGGGAACGAGCAGTACTTC.

This clone was counted only a few times. The chain combines TRBV7-3 with TRBJ1-2, with D possibly TRBD1 on 5 matching bases. The CDR3 totals 13 residues. V lost 2 bases and J lost 8, with 12 bases in between. CDR1 SGHTA and CDR2 FQGTGA come from the germline V gene. CDR3 sequence: CASSLSGGVGYTF. The CDR3 region has the DNA TGTGCCAGCAGCTTATCAGGAGGGGTCGGCTACACCTTC.

This clone was observed a single time. The chain links TRBV11-2 to TRBJ2-7; no clear D. CDR3 length equals 14 residues. CDR1 is SGHAT, CDR2 FQNNGV, per germline. The V end was cut by 5 bases, the J end by 3 bases, with 14 bases between. CDR3 sequence: CASSPPLRLYEQYF. CDR3 bases: TGTGCCAGCAGCCCCCCCCTCAGGCTCTACGAGCAGTACTTC.

V and J are TRBV5-4 and TRBJ2-3; TRBD2 might be the D (5 bases). Trimming shortened V by 6 bases and J by 1 base, and 9 bases separated the two germline ends. Germline V gene sequence: CDR1 SGHNT, CDR2 YYREEE (reference sequence). CDR3 length equals 13 residues. The CDR3 here is CASKYGGTDTQYF. The DNA of the CDR3 is TGTGCCAGCAAATACGGGGGCACAGATACGCAGTATTTT.

V usage is TRBV4-1 and J usage is TRBJ2-7; 8 bases are a match to TRBD2. The CDR3 has 15 amino acids. Germline V CDR1 and CDR2: MGHRA, YSYEKL. The V segment lost 1 base and the J segment 0 bases; nucleotides outside the gene matches: 2. CDR3 in DNA: TGCGCCAGCAGCCAAGCGGGGGGGAACTCCTACGAGCAGTACTTC. It specifies CASSQAGGNSYEQYF.

The genes are TRBV15 and TRBJ1-1; 8 bases map to TRBD1. The CDR3 runs 16 residues. The ends lost 0 bases at V and 0 bases at J; junction bases unmatched: 3. CDR1 and CDR2 from the germline V gene are LNHNV and YYDKDF (reference sequence). CDR3 loop: CATSRETGAVNTEAFF. As DNA, the CDR3 is TGTGCCACCAGCAGAGAGACAGGGGCCGTGAACACTGAAGCTTTCTTT.

This clone was seen only once. The V gene is TRBV24-1, the J gene TRBJ2-2; D gene uncertain. The germline V gene has CDR1 KGHDR and CDR2 SFDVKD. V was cut by 8 bases and J by 1 base, with 7 bases left in between. This CDR3 has 13 residues. In DNA, the CDR3 is TGTGCCACCACACAGAGGAACACCGGGGAGCTGTTTTTT. It translates to CATTQRNTGELFF.

The chain recombines TRBV9 with TRBJ2-2; a weak D match, TRBD2 (6 bases). The germline CDR1 and CDR2 sequences are SGDLS and YYNGEE. With 5 bases removed from V and 6 bases from J, the gap between germline ends came to 20 bases. The CDR3 has 16 residues. The CDR3 sequence is CASRRGRTESAGELFF. CDR3 coding DNA: TGTGCCAGCAGACGGGGGAGGACTGAGTCGGCCGGGGAGCTGTTTTTT.

The chain employs TRBV24-1 and TRBJ2-3; the match to TRBD2 covers 13 bases. The CDR3 totals 17 residues. In germline, CDR1 is KGHDR, CDR2 SFDVKD. After removal of 4 bases from V and 4 bases from J, the junction contained 7 bases not matched to a gene. For the CDR3, the DNA is TGTGCCACCAGTGACCCTGGACTAGCGGGGGACTCAGATACGCAGTATTTT. Translating gives CATSDPGLAGDSDTQYF.

V usage is TRBV6-6 and J usage is TRBJ2-7; 8 nucleotides match TRBD1. This CDR3 has 15 residues. Germline V gene lookup returns CDR1 MNHNY and CDR2 SVGAGI (reference sequence). V was clipped by 6 bases and J by 1 base; unmatched bases: 8. The CDR3 region has the DNA TGTGCCAGCAGCCCCCGGGACAGGCAATCCTACGAGCAGTACTTC. Translated: CASSPRDRQSYEQYF.

The chain recombines TRBV3-1 (or the pseudogene TRBV3-2) with TRBJ2-7; TRBD1 aligns across 7 bases. The CDR3 consists of 15 residues. V trimming: 4 bases; J trimming: 0 bases; junction bases outside the gene matches: 6. CDR1 is LGHDT, CDR2 YNNKEL, per germline (reference sequence). In DNA, the CDR3 is TGTGCCAGCAGCCCCGCCGGGACAGCCTCCTACGAGCAGTACTTC. Residues: CASSPAGTASYEQYF.

The CDR3 bases are TGTGCCAGCGGGGTGGAGGCCAACTATGGCTACACCTTC. It encodes CASGVEANYGYTF. V usage is TRBV6-5 and J usage is TRBJ1-2; D unclear. The CDR3 loop spans 13 amino acids. With 8 bases removed from V and 2 bases from J, the gap between germline ends came to 12 bases. Germline CDR1 reads MNHEY; CDR2 reads SVGAGI.